The clone carrying this TCR beta chain occurred a few times. Its cognate antigen is unknown. The V and J ends lost 2 bases and 0 bases respectively, with 18 bases between them. The germline V gene encodes CDR1 MGHRA and CDR2 YSYEKL. This CDR3 is 18 amino acids long. Sample treatment: oral pan-JAK inhibitor, 5-10 mg twice daily. RNA, once extracted, was reverse transcribed into cDNA for use as the sequencing template. The protocol was immunoSEQ multiplex PCR, while the TCRdb copy is restricted to in-frame clones and leaves out a portion. In the table there are 150,000 to 250,000 clones, roughly 64% of which are singletons. This sample stems from a study of CD8+ T cells in alopecia areata. As for the study in general: Dosing spanned 6 to 18 months on tofacitinib, then 6 months off drug. Notes on the study in general: Unlike in mice, where it was clearer, TCR sharing across patients was less clear, possibly HLA-related. Many expanded lesional clones stayed in scalp and blood while on tofacitinib. One nonresponder leaves baseline CD8+ expansion's link to response uncertain.

The chain employs TRBV4-1 and TRBJ2-3, with D possibly TRBD1 on 6 matching bases. The TCR originated in a human donor with alopecia areata. Sequences were derived from CD4+ T cells sorted from blood, sampled at week 24, from a patient treated with tofacitinib. CDR3 loop: CASSQLITGMISTDTQYF. For the CDR3, the DNA is TGCGCCAGCAGCCAACTTATCACAGGGATGATAAGCACAGATACGCAGTATTTT.